The next 23 T cell receptor beta chains were all read from a single sample in a study of identifying expanded T cells in peripheral blood. Here immunoSEQ multiplex PCR was the method, and the copy in TCRdb shows in-frame clones only, minus some. Of under 120,000 clones detected, around 89% appear once; the ten largest clones hold roughly 15%. Input material: blood. The receptors were sampled from a person aged 18-69 years in good health.

The chain recombines TRBV6-5 with TRBJ1-4; maybe TRBD1 (5 bases). The V end was cut by 8 bases, the J end by 6 bases, with 16 bases between. This CDR3 is built from 14 residues. Germline V CDR1 and CDR2: MNHEY, SVGAGI. CDR3 region: CASRLRDGDEKLFF. In DNA form, the CDR3 reads TGTGCCAGCCGACTAAGGGACGGAGATGAAAAACTGTTTTTT.

This chain uses TRBV12-5 with TRBJ2-3; no clear D. V shed 7 bases and J shed 2 bases, with 25 bases lying between them. The CDR3 extends over 18 amino acids. CDR1 and CDR2 from the germline V gene are LGHNT and FRNRAP. The CDR3 loop is CASALVLLVVLNTDTQYF. The CDR3 DNA sequence: TGTGCTAGTGCCCTGGTCCTTCTAGTGGTCTTGAACACAGATACGCAGTATTTT.

The rearrangement uses TRBV19 and TRBJ1-3; D might be TRBD1 (5 bases). The germline gives CDR1 LNHDA, CDR2 SQIVND (reference sequence). V was trimmed by 6 bases and J by 7 bases, leaving 16 bases between them. This CDR3 has 14 residues. The CDR3: CASSPKRGENTIYF. CDR3 nucleotides: TGTGCCAGTAGCCCCAAGAGGGGAGAGAACACCATATATTTT.

This clone was seen once. The chain links TRBV4-3 to TRBJ1-1; D is undetermined. This CDR3 spans 14 amino acids. Germline values: CDR1 LGHNA, CDR2 YSLEER. With 0 bases removed from V and 4 bases from J, the gap between germline ends came to 9 bases. This CDR3 reads CASSQDFRGTEAFF. CDR3 DNA: TGCGCCAGCAGCCAAGATTTTCGGGGCACTGAAGCTTTCTTT.

This clone was counted a single time. CDR3 residues: CASSGQGANGYTF. The DNA of the CDR3 is TGCGCCAGCTCGGGACAGGGGGCAAATGGCTACACCTTC. The chain is built from TRBV10-2 and TRBJ1-2; the match to TRBD1 covers 12 bases. Germline assignment: CDR1 WSHSY and CDR2 SAAADI. The CDR3 extends over 13 amino acids. Germline trimming cut 8 bases from V and 6 bases from J; bases unmatched to any gene: 4.

V usage is TRBV28 and J usage is TRBJ2-7; TRBD1 matches at 8 bases. This CDR3 is built from 14 residues. With 6 bases clipped from V and 2 bases from J, the junction kept 6 bases outside the gene matches. Germline V gene sequence: CDR1 MDHEN, CDR2 SYDVKM. The CDR3 spells CASSLTGETYEQYF. Here the CDR3 DNA reads TGTGCCAGCAGCCTGACAGGGGAGACCTACGAGCAGTACTTC.

This chain connects TRBV27 to TRBJ2-7; perhaps TRBD1 as D (5 bases). Per germline, CDR1 MNHEY and CDR2 SMNVEV (reference sequence). With 5 bases removed from V and 1 base from J, the gap between germline ends came to 15 bases. The CDR3 length is 15 residues. Written as DNA, the CDR3 is TGTGCCAGCAGTAGCCGTGGGGCCCAATCCTACGAGCAGTACTTC. Amino acids: CASSSRGAQSYEQYF.

The chain uses TRBV18 and TRBJ2-3; the D gene is possibly TRBD2 (5 bases). In germline, CDR1 is KGHSH, CDR2 LQKENI. V dropped 3 bases and J dropped 2 bases, with 15 bases sitting between them. CDR3 length: 16 amino acids. CDR3 DNA: TGTGCCAGCTCACCCGCCGGGGTTCGCGACACAGATACGCAGTATTTT. Translation gives CASSPAGVRDTDTQYF.

The rearrangement joins TRBV5-6 to TRBJ2-7, with a weak D call TRBD1 (6 bases). V was cut by 3 bases and J by 3 bases, with 22 bases left in between. The CDR3 sequence is 17 residues long. CDR1 is SGHDT, CDR2 YYEEEE, per germline. CDR3 sequence (DNA): TGTGCCAGCAGCTCCAGACCGGGACACGGAAATCGCTACGAGCAGTACTTC. Amino acids: CASSSRPGHGNRYEQYF.

The gene calls are TRBV6-5 and TRBJ1-6, with D unresolved. The germline V gene has CDR1 MNHEY and CDR2 SVGAGI. Trimming removed 2 bases from V and 7 bases from J, with 6 bases in between. CDR3 length: 13 amino acids. CDR3 loop: CASSYGENSPLHF. CDR3 sequence (DNA): TGTGCCAGCAGTTACGGGGAGAATTCACCCCTCCACTTT.

The chain uses TRBV28 and TRBJ2-7; D is undetermined. The CDR3 is 15 amino acids. Germline V lookup: CDR1 MDHEN, CDR2 SYDVKM. Trimming took off 7 bases at V and 0 bases at J, with 16 bases between the two ends. CDR3 in DNA: TGTGCCAGCACCCGGCCGAGTCCAGCCTCCTACGAGCAGTACTTC. It codes for CASTRPSPASYEQYF.

V and J are TRBV5-1 and TRBJ1-4; D is possibly TRBD1 (5 bases). Looked up from germline, CDR1 is SGHRS and CDR2 is YFSETQ. The CDR3 is made up of 14 amino acids. The V end was cut by 4 bases, the J end by 7 bases, with 14 bases between. CDR3 sequence: CASSQDPGGEKLFF. DNA of the CDR3: TGCGCCAGCAGCCAGGACCCTGGGGGTGAAAAACTGTTTTTT.

The rearrangement links TRBV7-6 to TRBJ1-2, with D unclear. The ends were cut back, 4 bases at V and 2 bases at J, with 14 bases in the middle. CDR1 is SGHVS and CDR2 is FNYEAQ in the germline V gene. The CDR3 is made up of 15 amino acids. CDR3 amino acids: CASSSQLGTNYGYTF. The CDR3 DNA is TGTGCCAGCAGCTCACAATTGGGCACGAACTATGGCTACACCTTC.

The J gene is TRBJ1-6, the V gene TRBV13, with no clear D. Germline lookup yields CDR1 PRHDT and CDR2 FYEKMQ (reference sequence). The CDR3 length is 16 residues. The germline V and J ends were trimmed by 0 bases and 2 bases, with 8 bases remaining between them. For the CDR3, the DNA is TGTGCCAGCAGCTTAGGATCAACAGCCTATAATTCACCCCTCCACTTT. It codes for CASSLGSTAYNSPLHF.

The rearrangement joins TRBV7-6 to TRBJ1-2, with D unclear. This CDR3 is 12 amino acids long. Trimming pared 5 bases from V and 2 bases from J, leaving 6 bases between. Germline V gene lookup returns CDR1 SGHVS and CDR2 FNYEAQ. The CDR3 DNA follows: TGTGCCAGCAGCCCCCAGAACTATGGCTACACCTTC. Encoded protein: CASSPQNYGYTF.

The chain joins TRBV4-3 to TRBJ2-2, with TRBD2 matching 7 bases. V gave up 1 base and J gave up 1 base; unmatched junction bases: 3. The germline V gene has CDR1 LGHNA and CDR2 YSLEER. The CDR3 contains 16 residues. The CDR3: CASSQGPGGNTGELFF. The CDR3, as DNA: TGCGCCAGCAGCCAAGGGCCGGGGGGGAACACCGGGGAGCTGTTTTTT.

The rearrangement uses TRBV12-5 and TRBJ2-3, with 9 nucleotides matching TRBD1. The germline V gene encodes CDR1 LGHNT and CDR2 FRNRAP. This CDR3 has 14 amino acids. The V gene end was trimmed by 5 bases and the J gene end by 3 bases; junction bases not matched to a gene: 3. CDR3 loop: CASGPGQGTDTQYF. CDR3 sequence (DNA): TGTGCTAGTGGTCCCGGACAGGGGACAGATACGCAGTATTTT. The full variable domain, rest sourced from reference TRBV12-5 and TRBJ2-3, is DARVTQTPRHKVTEMGQEVTMRCQPILGHNTVFWYRQTMMQGLELLAYFRNRAPLDDSGMPKDRFSAEMPDATLATLKIQPSEPRDSAVYFCASGPGQGTDTQYFGPGTRLTVL.

In nucleotides, the CDR3 is TGCGCCAGCAGTGATGGTAGCCCAGATACGCAGTATTTT. It translates to CASSDGSPDTQYF. The chain has TRBV10-2 and TRBJ2-3; no clear D. The germline V and J ends were trimmed by 3 bases and 4 bases, with 8 bases remaining between them. Germline CDR1 reads WSHSY; CDR2 reads SAAADI. This CDR3 is built from 13 residues.

V usage is TRBV6-4 and J usage is TRBJ1-4, with 7 bases that match TRBD1. In germline, CDR1 is MRHNA, CDR2 SNTAGT. V lost 3 bases, J lost 6 bases, and 7 bases stayed unmatched. The CDR3 covers 15 residues. CDR3 nucleotides: TGTGCCAGCAGTGAGGAGGACAGGAGAGATGAAAAACTGTTTTTT. It is translated as CASSEEDRRDEKLFF.

The rearrangement links TRBV5-1 to TRBJ2-7; D is ambiguous. CDR3 length: 14 residues. Germline V gene lookup returns CDR1 SGHRS and CDR2 YFSETQ. The ends were cut back, 4 bases at V and 4 bases at J, with 15 bases in the middle. CDR3 protein: CASSHASDLYEQYF. The DNA of the CDR3 is TGCGCCAGCAGCCACGCTAGTGATTTATACGAGCAGTACTTC.

This chain connects TRBV7-9 to TRBJ2-3; possible D gene TRBD2, 5 bases. Trimming took 5 bases from V and 5 from J, leaving 11 bases between them. The CDR3 loop spans 13 amino acids. Per germline, CDR1 SEHNR and CDR2 FQNEAQ (reference sequence). CDR3 protein: CASSLYGLDTQYF. The CDR3 DNA sequence: TGTGCCAGCAGCCTCTACGGACTAGATACGCAGTATTTT.

J is TRBJ2-4 and V is TRBV19; TRBD1 aligns across 7 bases. CDR3 length: 16 residues. J was trimmed by 2 bases and V by 4 bases; bases with no gene match: 8. In germline, CDR1 is LNHDA, CDR2 SQIVND (reference sequence). As DNA, the CDR3 is TGTGCCAGTAGTAATTTAGGGGGCTTAACCAAAAACATTCAGTACTTC. Translated: CASSNLGGLTKNIQYF.

The chain uses TRBV19 and TRBJ2-7; weak D call: TRBD1 (6 bases). Trimming removed 3 bases from V and 3 bases from J, with 9 bases in between. This CDR3 has 13 amino acids. Germline V gene lookup returns CDR1 LNHDA and CDR2 SQIVND (reference sequence). CDR3 residues: CASSMGQGYEQYF. CDR3 DNA: TGTGCCAGTAGTATGGGACAAGGCTACGAGCAGTACTTC. The entire variable domain, with the rest obtained from reference TRBV19 and TRBJ2-7, is as follows: DGGITQSPKYLFRKEGQNVTLSCEQNLNHDAMYWYRQDPGQGLRLIYYSQIVNDFQKGDIAEGYSVSREKKESFPLTVTSAQKNPTAFYLCASSMGQGYEQYFGPGTRLTVT.